This record looks at one T cell receptor (beta chain) sequence and its context. The antigen remains unidentified. The record originates from a study of a mutant IDH1 vaccine in newly diagnosed glioma. Overall study context: Vaccination was launched 4-6 weeks after radiotherapy alone, or with temozolomide cycles.

Time point noted: week 5, during vaccination. Every vaccine dose comprised 300 ug of mutant IDH1 20-mer peptide plus topical imiquimod. Germline V gene lookup returns CDR1 SGHRS and CDR2 YFSETQ. V lost 0 bases to trimming and J lost 9 bases, with 16 bases between them. The CDR3 sequence is 16 residues long. Profiled with immunoSEQ multiplex PCR; TCRdb holds only in-frame clones, not every one. Of over 25,000 clones listed, 75% to 90% are singletons. The chain employs TRBV5-1 and TRBJ1-6, with TRBD1 as a possible D gene (5 bases). The receptor's source is a woman aged 40 to 50 with glioma. Some clones in this sample may be carry-over from other donors' samples. Sequencing used peripheral blood mononuclear cells (PBMCs), obtained from a glioma patient whose treatment included an IDH1 peptide vaccine. DNA for the CDR3: TGCGCCAGCAGCTTGGTAGGGGCGCTAGAGGCTTCACCCCTCCACTTT. This codes for CASSLVGALEASPLHF. Together with reference TRBV5-1 and TRBJ1-6, the CDR3 gives the full variable domain: KAGVTQTPRYLIKTRGQQVTLSCSPISGHRSVSWYQQTPGQGLQFLFEYFSETQRNKGNFPGRFSGRQFSNSRSEMNVSTLELGDSALYLCASSLVGALEASPLHFGNGTRLTVT.